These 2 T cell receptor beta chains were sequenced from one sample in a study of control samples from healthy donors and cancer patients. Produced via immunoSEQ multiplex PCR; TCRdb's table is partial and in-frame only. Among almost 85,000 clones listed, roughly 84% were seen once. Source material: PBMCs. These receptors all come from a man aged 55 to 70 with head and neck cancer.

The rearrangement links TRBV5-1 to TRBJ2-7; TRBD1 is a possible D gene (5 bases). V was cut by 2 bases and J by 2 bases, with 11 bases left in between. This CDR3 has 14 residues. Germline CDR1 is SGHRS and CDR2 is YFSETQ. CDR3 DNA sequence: TGCGCCAGCAGCTTAAAGGGGTCTACCTACGAGCAGTACTTC. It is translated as CASSLKGSTYEQYF.

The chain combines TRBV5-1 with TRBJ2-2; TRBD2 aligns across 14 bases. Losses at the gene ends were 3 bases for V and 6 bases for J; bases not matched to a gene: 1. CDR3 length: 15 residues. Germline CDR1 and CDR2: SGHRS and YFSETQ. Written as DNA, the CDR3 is TGCGCCAGCAGCTCGGGACTAGCGGGAGCCGGGGAGCTGTTTTTT. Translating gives CASSSGLAGAGELFF.